Below, one T cell receptor beta chain is given with its context. Its antigen is not identified. ViraFEST expansion of antigen-specific CD4+ T cells with viral peptide pools preceded sequencing. CD4+ T cell isolation took place after approximately 11 days of culture. Vaccine administered to participants consisted of two doses of either BNT162b2 or mRNA-1273. The entry originates in a study of vaccination effects on CD4 cells after COVID-19. This CDR3 comprises 11 residues. Germline loops: CDR1 MNHEY, CDR2 SVGAGI. The junction had 1 base not matched to a gene; V was cut back by 8 bases and J by 5 bases. Method: immunoSEQ multiplex PCR; TCRdb's copy keeps in-frame clones and lacks some. Of about 24,000 clones in the sample, about 70% are singletons; the top ten hold 8.2%.

The source of this sequence is a human donor who received a COVID-19 vaccine. The chain joins TRBV6-5 to TRBJ1-2, with TRBD1 identical over 8 bases. The specimen was CD4+ T cells from PBMCs cultured with SARS-CoV-2 spike peptides, collected after COVID-19 vaccination. CDR3 sequence (DNA): TGTGCCAGCGACAGGGGATATGGCTACACCTTC. Translation gives CASDRGYGYTF.